These T cell receptor beta chains were read from a single sample in a study of control samples from healthy donors and cancer patients. Measured with immunoSEQ multiplex PCR; TCRdb has only the in-frame clones, and not every one. Of 150,000 to 200,000 clones listed, 90% to 95% are singletons. The specimen sequenced was blood. The receptors were sampled from a young man in good health. Both conserved end residues are part of each CDR3. The D gene is left open where the match is weak. Size is stated for part of the rows, as once, few or many counts, or as a class when the clone is expanded.

v_gene	len	d_gene	j_gene	abundance	CDR3nt	CDR3aa
TRBV18	15	NA	TRBJ2-5	NA	TGTGCCAGCTCACCCCAGGGGGGCTACCAAGAGACCCAGTACTTC	CASSPQGGYQETQYF
TRBV2	13	NA	TRBJ1-6	NA	TGTGCCAGCAGGACAGGAGGGAACTCACCCCTCCACTTT	CASRTGGNSPLHF
TRBV2	16	TRBD1	TRBJ1-2	NA	TGTGCCAGCGGTGACACAGGGGGCTTATGGAACTATGGCTACACCTTC	CASGDTGGLWNYGYTF
TRBV5-1	14	TRBD1	TRBJ1-1	NA	TGCGCCAGCGACGTGACAGGGGAGAACACTGAAGCTTTCTTT	CASDVTGENTEAFF
TRBV18	13	NA	TRBJ2-1	NA	TGTGCCAGCTCACCAAAGGCCCGCAATGAGCAGTTCTTC	CASSPKARNEQFF
TRBV7-9	13	NA	TRBJ1-5	NA	TGTGCCAGCAGCCGGAATAGCAATCAGCCCCAGCATTTT	CASSRNSNQPQHF
TRBV28	15	TRBD1	TRBJ1-5	NA	TGTGCCAGCAGTCTACGGACAGGGGTCGATCAGCCCCAGCATTTT	CASSLRTGVDQPQHF
TRBV4-1	14	NA	TRBJ1-5	NA	TGCGCCAGCAGCCAAGAGGAGGGGACTCAGCCCCAGCATTTT	CASSQEEGTQPQHF
TRBV19	15	NA	TRBJ1-5	NA	TGTGCCAGTAGCGATACAGGGTATAGCAATCAGCCCCAGCATTTT	CASSDTGYSNQPQHF
TRBV19	17	TRBD2	TRBJ2-3	NA	TGTGCCAGTAGTATTAGTGGGACTAGCGGGAGAGAAGATACGCAGTATTTT	CASSISGTSGREDTQYF
TRBV28	13	NA	TRBJ2-1	NA	TGTGCCAGCAGCCCGGGCTCCTACAATGAGCAGTTCTTC	CASSPGSYNEQFF
TRBV6-5	13	NA	TRBJ1-2	NA	TGTGCCAGCAGTCGACAGGCGAACTATGGCTACACCTTC	CASSRQANYGYTF
TRBV20-1	11	NA	TRBJ1-3	NA	TGCAGTGCTAGTCTGGGGAGGGGCATATATTTT	CSASLGRGIYF
TRBV14	13	NA	TRBJ1-2	NA	TGTGCCAGCAGCCAAGACAAGTTCTATGGCTACACCTTC	CASSQDKFYGYTF
TRBV9	15	NA	TRBJ1-1	NA	TGTGCCAGCAGCGTAGGAAACATGATGGGACCTGAAGCTTTCTTT	CASSVGNMMGPEAFF
TRBV5-4	14	NA	TRBJ2-3	NA	TGTGCCAGCAGCTCCTATAGCGATTCAGATACGCAGTATTTT	CASSSYSDSDTQYF
TRBV5-1	13	NA	TRBJ2-3	NA	TGCGCCAGCAGCTTGGAGGGCACAGATACGCAGTATTTT	CASSLEGTDTQYF
TRBV3-1/TRBV3-2	17	TRBD1	TRBJ1-1	NA	TGTGCCAGCAGCCAAGTTCTCCCTACAGGGGTGAACACTGAAGCTTTCTTT	CASSQVLPTGVNTEAFF
TRBV7-6	15	TRBD1	TRBJ2-7	NA	TGTGCCAGCAGCTCCCCCGGGACAGGGTTGGACGAGCAGTACTTC	CASSSPGTGLDEQYF
TRBV29-1	13	TRBD2	TRBJ2-7	NA	TGCAGCGCCTGGGAGGGTGGCCCAGGGGAGCAGTACTTC	CSAWEGGPGEQYF
TRBV12-3/TRBV12-4	13	NA	TRBJ1-2	NA	TGTGCCAGCAGTTCGGCAGCCAACTATGGCTACACCTTC	CASSSAANYGYTF
TRBV28	15	TRBD1	TRBJ2-7	once	TGTGCCAGCAGTTCGGTGGGGCAGGGGGTCTCTGAGCAGTACTTC	CASSSVGQGVSEQYF
TRBV10-3	15	NA	TRBJ1-3	NA	TGTGCCATCAGCCTAGACGGAAGTAAGGGAAACACCATATATTTT	CAISLDGSKGNTIYF
TRBV18	13	NA	TRBJ1-3	NA	TGTGCCAGCTCACCCGTCGATCAGGACACCATATATTTT	CASSPVDQDTIYF
TRBV28	15	TRBD1	TRBJ2-3	NA	TGTGCCAGCAGTTTCGGAACAGGGGTTTTTGATACGCAGTATTTT	CASSFGTGVFDTQYF
TRBV28	11	NA	TRBJ1-1	NA	TGTGCCAGCAGTTGGGGCAGTGAAGCTTTCTTT	CASSWGSEAFF
TRBV4-1	12	NA	TRBJ1-1	NA	TGCGCCAGCAGCCGACAGAACACTGAAGCTTTCTTT	CASSRQNTEAFF
TRBV19	14	TRBD1	TRBJ1-5	few	TGTGCCAGTAGTGGGGAACAGGGGTATCAGCCCCAGCATTTT	CASSGEQGYQPQHF
TRBV27	16	TRBD1	TRBJ1-6	NA	TGTGCCAGCAGTTTAAAGGGACAGATGTATAATTCACCCCTCCACTTT	CASSLKGQMYNSPLHF
TRBV7-2	15	TRBD1	TRBJ1-2	NA	TGTGCCAGCAGCTTACGGGCCGGGACACAGGGGGGCTACACCTTC	CASSLRAGTQGGYTF
TRBV6-2/TRBV6-3	15	TRBD2	TRBJ2-7	NA	TGTGCCAGCAGCTCGAGCGGGAGAAAACTCTACGAGCAGTACTTC	CASSSSGRKLYEQYF
TRBV7-9	14	TRBD1	TRBJ1-2	NA	TGTGCCAGCAGCTTGGCAGGGGGCGAGAATGCCTACACCTTC	CASSLAGGENAYTF
TRBV10-1	11	NA	TRBJ2-2	few	TGCGCCAGCAGGAAGGGCGGGGAGCTGTTTTTT	CASRKGGELFF
TRBV6-2/TRBV6-3	15	NA	TRBJ1-5	NA	TGTGCCAGCAGTTACTCGATTTCGGTTAATCAGCCCCAGCATTTT	CASSYSISVNQPQHF
TRBV6-2/TRBV6-3	16	NA	TRBJ1-4	NA	TGTGCCAGCAGTTATCCGCCGATTGCAACTAATGAAAAACTGTTTTTT	CASSYPPIATNEKLFF
TRBV30	14	NA	TRBJ2-7	NA	TGTGCCTGGAGCGGGGGCCCTAGCTCCTACGAGCAGTACTTC	CAWSGGPSSYEQYF
TRBV6-6	11	NA	TRBJ1-1	NA	TGTGCCAGCACCCGGGACCCTGAAGCTTTCTTT	CASTRDPEAFF
TRBV5-5	17	NA	TRBJ2-1	NA	TGTGCCAGCAGCTTGGTGCAGGGACAATGGTCCTACAATGAGCAGTTCTTC	CASSLVQGQWSYNEQFF
TRBV3-1/TRBV3-2	15	TRBD2	TRBJ2-7	NA	TGTGCCAGCAGCTCAGCGGGAGGGGGCCCCTACGAGCAGTACTTC	CASSSAGGGPYEQYF
TRBV28	16	TRBD1	TRBJ2-3	NA	TGTGCCAGCAGTTTAATCGGGACAGGGATCCCAGATACGCAGTATTTT	CASSLIGTGIPDTQYF
TRBV18	14	NA	TRBJ1-3	NA	TGTGCCAGCTCACCGAAGAGCTCTGGAAACACCATATATTTT	CASSPKSSGNTIYF